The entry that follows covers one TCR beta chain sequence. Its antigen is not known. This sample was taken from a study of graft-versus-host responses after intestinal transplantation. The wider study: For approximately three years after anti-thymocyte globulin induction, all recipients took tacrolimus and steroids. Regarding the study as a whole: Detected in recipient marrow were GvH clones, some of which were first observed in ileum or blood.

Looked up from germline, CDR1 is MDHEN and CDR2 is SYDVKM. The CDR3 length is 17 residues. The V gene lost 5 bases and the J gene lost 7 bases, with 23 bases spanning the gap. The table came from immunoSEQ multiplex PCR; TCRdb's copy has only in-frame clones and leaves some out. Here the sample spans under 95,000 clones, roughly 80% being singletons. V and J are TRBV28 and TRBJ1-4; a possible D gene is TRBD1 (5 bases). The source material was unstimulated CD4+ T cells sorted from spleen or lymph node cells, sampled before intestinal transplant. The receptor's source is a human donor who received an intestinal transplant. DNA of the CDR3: TGTGCCAGCAGTGAAACAGGTGGACGCCCAAGGAGTGAAAAACTGTTTTTT. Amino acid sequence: CASSETGGRPRSEKLFF. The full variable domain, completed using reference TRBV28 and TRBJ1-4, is DVKVTQSSRYLVKRTGEKVFLECVQDMDHENMFWYRQDPGLGLRLIYFSYDVKMKEKGDIPEGYSVSREKKERFSLILESASTNQTSMYLCASSETGGRPRSEKLFFGSGTQLSVL.